This T cell receptor beta chain was observed in a study of T-cell reconstitution after alpha-beta-depleted transplantation in children (dated by TCRdb to about 2016). For the study in its entirety: Using TCR repertoire profiling, the study followed T-cell immune reconstitution in a quantitative way in children after TCRalphabeta/CD19-depleted allogeneic hematopoietic cell transplantation.

Paper-wide results and their limitations: In some patients, high TCRbeta diversity at day 60 was attributed to recipient T cells and intrathymic progenitors that had survived conditioning. About two months after transplant, the apparently early recovery of alphabetaT-cell counts reportedly depended on just several hundred clones that had expanded rapidly and came from non-depleted graft cells. The frequencies of hyperexpanded clones fell over the following months, and after one year, T-cell counts and TCRbeta diversity were mostly attributed to newly produced T cells.

From the cysteine up to the phenylalanine, the CDR3 has a length of 14 residues. The DNA shown is the 42-base CDR3, in frame from base 1. Via the germline V gene (reference sequence), CDR1 is DFQATT and CDR2 SNEGSKA. Relative to germline, V is missing 3 bases and J is missing 5 bases, with 6 bases of the junction outside any gene match. At least ten counts were recorded for this clonotype. Its specific antigen is unknown. Per-base quality was not reported, and no clone a single base away is much larger than it. The library was produced with PCR. Instrument used: Illumina HiSeq 2500. Molecular barcoding was employed in the preparation of TCR libraries, with unique molecular identifiers being used to normalize TCRbeta repertoire quantification. TCRdb ran its own pipeline on the public reads, namely fastp trimming at Q25 and MiXCR clone calling, and kept in-frame beta chains. Records with the same CDR3 protein are collapsed into one entry carrying the most frequent genes and DNA. The sample has 95,000 to 150,000 distinct CDR3 sequences on record, 23% of them singletons. Of the sample, under 12% falls within the top ten clones.

Per the publication, the treatment or condition label means: allogeneic hematopoietic cell transplantation with graft depleted of TCRalphabeta T cells and CD19 B cells. The children who served as transplant recipients had been given grafts of TCRalphabeta/CD19-depleted allogeneic hematopoietic cells. The chain joins TRBV20-1 to TRBJ2-7; 11 bases in the junction line up with TRBD2. Sequenced here: PBMCs, mostly from graft donor cells, sampled 180 days after TCRalphabeta/CD19-depleted stem cell transplant. The TCR sequence derives from a male patient between 2 and 15 years old who had a stem cell transplant for chronic granulomatous disease, so the T cells may come from the graft donor. CDR3 protein: CSASKASGRNEQYF. The DNA sequence is as follows: TGCAGTGCTAGTAAGGCTAGCGGGAGGAACGAGCAGTACTTC.